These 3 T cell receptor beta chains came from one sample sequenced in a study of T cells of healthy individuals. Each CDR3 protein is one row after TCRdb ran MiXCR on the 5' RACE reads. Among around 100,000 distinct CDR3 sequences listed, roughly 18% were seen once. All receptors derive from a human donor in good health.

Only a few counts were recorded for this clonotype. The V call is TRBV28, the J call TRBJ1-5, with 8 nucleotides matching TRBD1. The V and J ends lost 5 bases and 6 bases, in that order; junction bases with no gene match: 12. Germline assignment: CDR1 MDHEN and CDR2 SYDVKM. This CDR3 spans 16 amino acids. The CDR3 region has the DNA TGTGCCAGCAGTCTCAGCACGGACAGGGTCTCTCAGCCCCAGCATTTT. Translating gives CASSLSTDRVSQPQHF.

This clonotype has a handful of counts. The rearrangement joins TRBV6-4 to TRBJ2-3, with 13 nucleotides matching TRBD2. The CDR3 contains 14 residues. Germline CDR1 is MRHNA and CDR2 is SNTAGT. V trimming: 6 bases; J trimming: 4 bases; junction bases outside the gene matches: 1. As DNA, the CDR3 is TGTGCCAGCAGCGGACTAGCGGGAGCAGATACGCAGTATTTT. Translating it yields CASSGLAGADTQYF.

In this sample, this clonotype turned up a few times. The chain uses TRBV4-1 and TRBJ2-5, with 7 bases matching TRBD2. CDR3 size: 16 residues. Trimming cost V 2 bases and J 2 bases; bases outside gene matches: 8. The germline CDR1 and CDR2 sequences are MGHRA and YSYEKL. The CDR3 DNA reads TGCGCCAGCAGCCAACACCCCCTAGCGGAACAAGAGACCCAGTACTTC. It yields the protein CASSQHPLAEQETQYF.